This T cell receptor beta chain was profiled in a study of radiotherapy plus CTLA-4 blockade in lung cancer. Study-level results: TCR clones from tumors expanded in blood after radiotherapy plus ipilimumab.

To note about this clone: Its specificity is unknown.

The table came from immunoSEQ multiplex PCR; TCRdb's copy has only in-frame clones and leaves some out. This sample carries about 95,000 clones, approximately 83% of them seen once, and the ten largest clones take 0.75% to 0.85%. This TCR was recovered from a human donor with non-small cell lung cancer who had stable disease on radiotherapy plus ipilimumab. This sample comprised peripheral blood, obtained from a patient treated with radiotherapy plus ipilimumab.

The CDR3 DNA follows: TGTGCCAGCAGTCACAGGCCAAGCTCTGGAAACACCATATATTTT. Its protein product is CASSHRPSSGNTIYF. V is TRBV2 and J is TRBJ1-3, with a weak D call TRBD1 (5 bases). Deletions cut 5 bases from V and 0 bases from J, with 11 bases between. Germline V gene data show CDR1 as SNHLY and CDR2 as FYNNEI. The CDR3 totals 15 residues.